What follows are 21 T cell receptor beta chains derived from one specimen sequenced in a study of shared clonotypes between healthy human individuals. Naive CD8 cells comprised CD45RO-negative, CCR7-positively selected cells, excluding terminally differentiated effector memory CD45RA+ cells. Here immunoSEQ multiplex PCR was the method, and the copy in TCRdb shows in-frame clones only, minus some. The sample consists of millions of clones, around 93% of them appearing once. Sequencing input: naive CD8+ T cells from PBMCs. Every receptor here comes from a man between 18 and 29 years old in good health. Some clones in this sample may be carry-over from other donors' samples.

The chain couples TRBV27 to TRBJ1-2; D ambiguous. CDR3 length: 18 residues. Trimming pared 6 bases from V and 0 bases from J, leaving 23 bases between. From germline, CDR1 is MNHEY and CDR2 SMNVEV (reference sequence). As DNA, the CDR3 is TGTGCCAGCAGCCCCCTCACCCGCGACGGGCGAACTAACTATGGCTACACCTTC. Its protein product is CASSPLTRDGRTNYGYTF.

This clone appeared once. The sample has other DNA sequences that encode this CDR3 too. The chain combines TRBV27 with TRBJ1-1; D not resolved. The CDR3 is made up of 14 amino acids. V gave up 5 bases and J gave up 0 bases, with 10 bases separating them. Germline V gene data show CDR1 as MNHEY and CDR2 as SMNVEV (reference sequence). CDR3 sequence: CASSPRGVNTEAFF. DNA of the CDR3: TGTGCCAGCAGTCCGCGGGGAGTGAACACTGAAGCTTTCTTT.

The chain joins TRBV11-2 to TRBJ2-3; TRBD2 matches at 8 bases. V lost 5 bases, J lost 0 bases, and 10 bases stayed unmatched. This CDR3 has 17 amino acids. Germline V lookup: CDR1 SGHAT, CDR2 FQNNGV. The CDR3 coding sequence is TGTGCCAGCAGCCCTCTTATAGCGGGGACTAGCACAGATACGCAGTATTTT. Protein product: CASSPLIAGTSTDTQYF.

The J gene is TRBJ1-1, the V gene TRBV5-4, with 7 bases fitting TRBD1. The germline CDR1 and CDR2 sequences are SGHNT and YYREEE (reference sequence). V trimming: 0 bases; J trimming: 4 bases; junction bases outside the gene matches: 3. CDR3 length: 14 amino acids. CDR3 amino acids: CASSLVQGSTEAFF. CDR3 in DNA: TGTGCCAGCAGCTTGGTACAGGGGAGCACTGAAGCTTTCTTT.

V gene TRBV28 combines with J gene TRBJ2-3; 7 nucleotides align to TRBD2. Germline-derived CDR1 and CDR2 are MDHEN and SYDVKM. After removal of 2 bases from V and 2 bases from J, the junction contained 10 bases not matched to a gene. CDR3 size: 17 residues. CDR3 sequence: CASSLRPGLADTDTQYF. The CDR3 DNA reads as TGTGCCAGCAGTTTACGGCCGGGGCTAGCGGACACAGATACGCAGTATTTT.

Worth noting for this clone: The identical CDR3 is also encoded by other nucleotide sequences in the sample. The chain joins TRBV27 to TRBJ1-1; D remains ambiguous. The CDR3 is 13 amino acids. Germline V CDR1 and CDR2: MNHEY, SMNVEV (reference sequence). Trimming pared 1 base from V and 0 bases from J, leaving 3 bases between. CDR3 sequence: CASSLWLNTEAFF. CDR3 DNA sequence: TGTGCCAGCAGTTTATGGCTGAACACTGAAGCTTTCTTT.

The chain carries TRBV19 and TRBJ2-3; TRBD1 is a possible D gene (6 bases). The germline CDR1 and CDR2 sequences are LNHDA and SQIVND (reference sequence). The CDR3 runs to 15 residues. The ends were cut back, 3 bases at V and 0 bases at J, with 10 bases in the middle. CDR3 loop: CASSIDRSSTDTQYF. CDR3 nucleotide sequence: TGTGCCAGTAGTATCGACAGGTCTAGCACAGATACGCAGTATTTT.

Here the CDR3 reads CASSLPAGMNTEAFF. Written as DNA, the CDR3 is TGTGCCAGTAGTCTCCCCGCGGGCATGAACACTGAAGCTTTCTTT. The genes are TRBV19 and TRBJ1-1; D uncertain. Trimming cost V 5 bases and J 0 bases, with 13 bases left between them. The CDR3 is made up of 15 amino acids. Germline values: CDR1 LNHDA, CDR2 SQIVND (reference sequence).

Concerning this clone: This sample also contains other DNA sequences that code for the same CDR3. The CDR3 nucleotides are TGTGCCAGTAGTATAGGCGGAGGCTACACCTTC. Protein sequence: CASSIGGGYTF. The chain couples TRBV19 to TRBJ1-2; D ambiguous. V dropped 1 base and J dropped 8 bases, with 5 bases sitting between them. The CDR3 is made up of 11 amino acids. Germline assignment: CDR1 LNHDA and CDR2 SQIVND (reference sequence).

The rearrangement joins TRBV5-1 to TRBJ1-2; no reliable D call. The V end was cut by 0 bases, the J end by 4 bases, with 7 bases between. From germline, CDR1 is SGHRS and CDR2 YFSETQ. The CDR3 is 13 residues long. CDR3 protein: CASSLGRGYGYTF. Here the CDR3 DNA reads TGCGCCAGCAGCTTGGGTCGGGGCTATGGCTACACCTTC.

This chain uses TRBV4-3 with TRBJ2-3; D may correspond to TRBD1 or TRBD2 (5 bases each). The germline gives CDR1 LGHNA, CDR2 YSLEER. This CDR3 comprises 14 residues. With 3 bases removed from V and 6 bases from J, the gap between germline ends came to 13 bases. The CDR3, as DNA: TGCGCCAGCAGCCAGCAACCCGGGGCGGATACGCAGTATTTT. This gives the protein CASSQQPGADTQYF.

The V and J genes are TRBV11-1 and TRBJ2-7, with TRBD2 identical over 10 bases. The length of the CDR3 is 14 residues. J was trimmed by 4 bases and V by 5 bases; bases with no gene match: 5. Germline-derived CDR1 and CDR2 are SGHAT and FQDESV (reference sequence). The DNA of the CDR3 is TGTGCCAGCAGCGCGCTAGCGGGAGCGTACGAGCAGTACTTC. This codes for CASSALAGAYEQYF. Full variable domain (remainder filled in from reference TRBV11-1 and TRBJ2-7): EAEVAQSPRYKITEKSQAVAFWCDPISGHATLYWYRQILGQGPELLVQFQDESVVDDSQLPKDRFSAERLKGVDSTLKIQPAELGDSAMYLCASSALAGAYEQYFGPGTRLTVT.

This clone was observed a single time. V usage is TRBV4-2 and J usage is TRBJ1-1; TRBD1 aligns across 11 bases. There are 16 residues in the CDR3. CDR1 LGHNA and CDR2 YNFKEQ come from the germline V gene. J lost 1 base, V lost 3 bases, and 4 bases had no gene match. CDR3 protein: CASSHPGQGGNTEAFF. DNA of the CDR3: TGTGCCAGCAGCCATCCGGGACAGGGGGGGAACACTGAAGCTTTCTTT.

The rearrangement joins TRBV7-9 to TRBJ2-7, with D perhaps given as TRBD1 or TRBD2 (5 bases each). V lost 5 bases to trimming and J lost 0 bases, with 20 bases between them. Germline CDR1 SEHNR, CDR2 FQNEAQ (reference sequence). There are 17 residues in the CDR3. The CDR3 spells CASSPYSVGVSSYEQYF. CDR3 bases: TGTGCCAGCAGCCCCTACTCCGTGGGGGTATCCTCCTACGAGCAGTACTTC.

The chain is built from TRBV6-5 and TRBJ2-7, with D possibly matching TRBD2 (6 bases). The CDR3 is made up of 13 amino acids. V gave up 6 bases and J gave up 5 bases, with 14 bases separating them. The germline V gene encodes CDR1 MNHEY and CDR2 SVGAGI. The DNA of the CDR3 is TGTGCCAGCAGAGGGACGGGGGAGAACGAGCAGTACTTC. Encoded protein: CASRGTGENEQYF.

The J gene is TRBJ2-1, the V gene TRBV7-9; 10 bases fit TRBD2. Looked up from germline, CDR1 is SEHNR and CDR2 is FQNEAQ (reference sequence). CDR3 size: 19 residues. Unmatched junction bases numbered 11, after V lost 3 bases and J lost 0 bases. The DNA for the CDR3 is TGTGCCAGCAGCTTGTTCAGCGGGAGGGCCCCGAGCTCCTACAATGAGCAGTTCTTC. Encoded protein: CASSLFSGRAPSSYNEQFF.

The gene calls are TRBV4-2 and TRBJ2-7, with TRBD2 matching 8 bases. Germline lookup yields CDR1 LGHNA and CDR2 YNFKEQ. Trimming took 0 bases from V and 2 from J; bases not matched to a gene: 9. The CDR3 has 17 residues. The CDR3 coding sequence is TGTGCCAGCAGCCAAGAAAGTTTCCTAGCGGGTACCTACGAGCAGTACTTC. Its translation: CASSQESFLAGTYEQYF.

This rearrangement joins TRBV27 to TRBJ1-1, with D maybe TRBD1 (5 bases). V shed 2 bases and J shed 3 bases, with 16 bases lying between them. Germline loops: CDR1 MNHEY, CDR2 SMNVEV (reference sequence). The CDR3 extends over 16 amino acids. CDR3 DNA: TGTGCCAGCAGTTTAATAGGTCAGGGCATGGACACTGAAGCTTTCTTT. Protein: CASSLIGQGMDTEAFF.

The chain has TRBV6-5 and TRBJ1-1; the D is unclear. CDR3 length equals 14 residues. Germline V gene data show CDR1 as MNHEY and CDR2 as SVGAGI. Trimming cost V 6 bases and J 0 bases, with 11 bases left between them. CDR3 DNA: TGTGCCAGCAGCGAGAGGGCCTTGAACACTGAAGCTTTCTTT. This translates into CASSERALNTEAFF.

The chain employs TRBV7-9 and TRBJ2-1; either TRBD1 or TRBD2 may fit D (5 bases each). Trimming cost V 7 bases and J 3 bases, with 22 bases left between them. The CDR3 contains 17 residues. Germline V gene data show CDR1 as SEHNR and CDR2 as FQNEAQ (reference sequence). The CDR3 region is CASIPPSRDPGYNEQFF. In nucleotides, the CDR3 is TGTGCCAGCATCCCACCCAGTAGGGACCCCGGCTACAATGAGCAGTTCTTC.

A note on this clone: The sample holds other DNA sequences that translate to the same CDR3. The V and J genes are TRBV27 and TRBJ2-7; a weak D match, TRBD2 (5 bases). Germline V gene lookup returns CDR1 MNHEY and CDR2 SMNVEV (reference sequence). This CDR3 is built from 13 residues. Trimming pared 5 bases from V and 2 bases from J, leaving 10 bases between. The CDR3 protein is CASSPGSTYEQYF. DNA for the CDR3: TGTGCCAGCAGTCCGGGGAGTACCTACGAGCAGTACTTC.